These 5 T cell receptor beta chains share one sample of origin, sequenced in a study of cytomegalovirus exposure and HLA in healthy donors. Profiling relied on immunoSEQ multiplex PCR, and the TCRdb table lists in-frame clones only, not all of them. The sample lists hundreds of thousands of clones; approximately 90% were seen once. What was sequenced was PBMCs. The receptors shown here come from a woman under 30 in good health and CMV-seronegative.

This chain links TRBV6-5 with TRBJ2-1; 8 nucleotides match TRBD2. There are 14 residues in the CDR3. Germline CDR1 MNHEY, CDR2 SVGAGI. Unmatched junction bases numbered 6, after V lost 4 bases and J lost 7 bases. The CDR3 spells CASSSGGANNEQFF. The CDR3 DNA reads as TGTGCCAGCAGTTCCGGGGGGGCCAATAATGAGCAGTTCTTC.

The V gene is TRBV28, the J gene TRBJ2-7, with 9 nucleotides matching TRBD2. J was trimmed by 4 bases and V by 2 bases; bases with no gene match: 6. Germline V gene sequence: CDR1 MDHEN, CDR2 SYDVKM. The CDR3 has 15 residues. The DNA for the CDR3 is TGTGCCAGCAGTTTACTAGCGGGAACTCCTTACGAGCAGTACTTC. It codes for CASSLLAGTPYEQYF.

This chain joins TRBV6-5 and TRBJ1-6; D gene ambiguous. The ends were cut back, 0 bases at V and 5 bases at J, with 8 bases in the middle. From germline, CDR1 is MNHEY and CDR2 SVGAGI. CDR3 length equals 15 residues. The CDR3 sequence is CASSYSEANNSPLHF. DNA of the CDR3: TGTGCCAGCAGTTACTCCGAAGCAAATAATTCACCCCTCCACTTT.

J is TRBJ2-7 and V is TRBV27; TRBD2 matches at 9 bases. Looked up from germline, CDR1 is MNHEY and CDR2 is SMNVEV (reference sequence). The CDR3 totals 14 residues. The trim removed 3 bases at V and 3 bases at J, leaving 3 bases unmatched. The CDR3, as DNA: TGTGCCAGCAGTTTGTATAGCGGGAGCTACGAGCAGTACTTC. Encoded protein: CASSLYSGSYEQYF.

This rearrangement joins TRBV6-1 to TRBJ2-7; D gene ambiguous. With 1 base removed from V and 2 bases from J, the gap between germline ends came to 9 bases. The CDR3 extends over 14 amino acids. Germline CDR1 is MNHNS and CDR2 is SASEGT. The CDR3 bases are TGTGCCAGCAGTGAAGGGCCACAGCCCTACGAGCAGTACTTC. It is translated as CASSEGPQPYEQYF.